Shown below are 9 T cell receptor beta chains from a single sample sequenced in a study of monozygotic twins with cystic fibrosis. Assay: immunoSEQ multiplex PCR; the TCRdb copy retains only in-frame clones and omits some. The repertoire has 25,000 to 40,000 clones, just over 95% of them found once; the top ten carry more than 0.15%. Sequencing was done on a sample of blood. These receptors all stem from a girl aged 2-10 years with cystic fibrosis.

This chain uses TRBV7-9 with TRBJ1-1; no definite D call. Per the germline V gene, CDR1 is SEHNR and CDR2 is FQNEAQ (reference sequence). The germline V and J ends were trimmed by 1 base and 1 base, with 10 bases remaining between them. The CDR3 runs to 15 residues. The CDR3 protein is CASSLGGMGNTEAFF. In DNA form, the CDR3 reads TGTGCCAGCAGCTTAGGGGGTATGGGGAACACTGAAGCTTTCTTT.

The gene calls are TRBV7-8 and TRBJ1-4; TRBD1 matches 12 bases. The V gene's germline CDR1 is SGHVS and CDR2 FQNEAQ. There are 12 residues in the CDR3. The V gene end was trimmed by 7 bases and the J gene end by 12 bases; junction bases not matched to a gene: 3. CDR3 loop: CASTRDRGQLFF. For the CDR3, the DNA is TGTGCCAGCACCAGGGACAGGGGGCAACTGTTTTTT. Full variable domain (missing parts from reference TRBV7-8 and TRBJ1-4): GAGVSQSPRYKVAKRGQDVALRCDPISGHVSLFWYQQALGQGPEFLTYFQNEAQLDKSGLPSDRFFAERPEGSVSTLKIQRTQQEDSAVYLCASTRDRGQLFFGSGTQLSVL.

This chain connects TRBV9 to TRBJ2-1; D may be TRBD1 (6 bases). With 3 bases removed from V and 0 bases from J, the gap between germline ends came to 10 bases. This CDR3 has 15 residues. Germline CDR1 is SGDLS and CDR2 is YYNGEE. This CDR3 reads CASSGQASSYNEQFF. DNA for the CDR3: TGTGCCAGCAGCGGACAGGCCTCCTCCTACAATGAGCAGTTCTTC.

The chain employs TRBV5-4 and TRBJ1-5, with D maybe TRBD1 (5 bases). Per germline, CDR1 SGHNT and CDR2 YYREEE (reference sequence). Trimming took off 4 bases at V and 0 bases at J, with 8 bases between the two ends. The CDR3 covers 14 residues. This chain's CDR3 is CASSRDGSNQPQHF. DNA for the CDR3: TGTGCCAGCAGCCGGGACGGTAGCAATCAGCCCCAGCATTTT.

The chain recombines TRBV6-8 with TRBJ2-7; D remains ambiguous. The germline gives CDR1 MNHGY, CDR2 SAAAGT. This CDR3 is built from 16 residues. V was clipped by 7 bases and J by 2 bases, with 21 bases between them. The CDR3 DNA follows: TGTGCCAGCACCTCGGATACCCTTTTCTGCGCCTACGAGCAGTACTTC. This encodes CASTSDTLFCAYEQYF.

The chain uses TRBV30 and TRBJ2-7; D is undetermined. The ends were cut back, 1 base at V and 4 bases at J, with 14 bases in the middle. The CDR3 contains 14 residues. CDR1 and CDR2 from the germline V gene are GTSNPN and SVGIG (reference sequence). This CDR3 is CAWSAGSSIYEQYF. The CDR3 DNA is TGTGCCTGGAGTGCGGGCAGCTCTATTTACGAGCAGTACTTC.

This chain links TRBV2 with TRBJ2-4; 9 bases line up with TRBD1. V lost 6 bases, J lost 9 bases, and 6 bases stayed unmatched. The germline V gene has CDR1 SNHLY and CDR2 FYNNEI. There are 13 residues in the CDR3. The CDR3 loop reads CASRVDRGIIQYF. The CDR3 DNA reads as TGTGCCAGCAGGGTAGACAGGGGGATCATTCAGTACTTC.

The rearrangement links TRBV5-1 to TRBJ2-7; weak D call: TRBD2 (7 bases). Looked up from germline, CDR1 is SGHRS and CDR2 is YFSETQ. This CDR3 has 15 residues. Trimming took 0 bases from V and 4 from J, leaving 14 bases between them. CDR3 bases: TGCGCCAGCAGCTTGGCCAGGGGTAGCGGGTACGAGCAGTACTTC. Translation: CASSLARGSGYEQYF. Combining the CDR3 with reference TRBV5-1 and TRBJ2-7 gives the whole variable domain KAGVTQTPRYLIKTRGQQVTLSCSPISGHRSVSWYQQTPGQGLQFLFEYFSETQRNKGNFPGRFSGRQFSNSRSEMNVSTLELGDSALYLCASSLARGSGYEQYFGPGTRLTVT.

The rearrangement links TRBV9 to TRBJ2-3, with D possibly TRBD2 on 5 matching bases. Germline CDR1 SGDLS, CDR2 YYNGEE. This CDR3 is 13 amino acids long. V was cut by 4 bases and J by 5 bases, with 11 bases left in between. The CDR3 DNA reads TGTGCCAGCAGCTCACCGGCGGGAGATACGCAGTATTTT. Translated: CASSSPAGDTQYF.